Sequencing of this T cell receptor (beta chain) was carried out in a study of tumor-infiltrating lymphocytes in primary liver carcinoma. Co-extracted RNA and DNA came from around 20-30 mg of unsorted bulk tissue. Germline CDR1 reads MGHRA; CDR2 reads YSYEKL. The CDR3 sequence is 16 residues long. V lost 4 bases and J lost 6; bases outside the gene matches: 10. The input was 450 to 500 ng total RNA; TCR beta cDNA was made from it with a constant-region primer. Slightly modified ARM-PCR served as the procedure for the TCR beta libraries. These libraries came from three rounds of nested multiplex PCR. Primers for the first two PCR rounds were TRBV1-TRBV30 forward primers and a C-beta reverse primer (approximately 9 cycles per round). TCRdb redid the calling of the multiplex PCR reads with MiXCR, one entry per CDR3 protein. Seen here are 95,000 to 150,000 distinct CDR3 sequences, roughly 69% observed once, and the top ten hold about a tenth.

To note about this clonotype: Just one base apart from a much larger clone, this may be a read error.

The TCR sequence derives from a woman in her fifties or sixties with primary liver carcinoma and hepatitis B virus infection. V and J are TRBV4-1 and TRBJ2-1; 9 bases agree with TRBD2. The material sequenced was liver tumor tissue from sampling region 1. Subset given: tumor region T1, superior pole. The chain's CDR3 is CASSLRLAEVGNEQFF. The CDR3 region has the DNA TGCGCCAGCAGCCTTCGACTAGCGGAGGTCGGCAATGAGCAGTTCTTC.